This T cell receptor beta chain comes out of a study of cytomegalovirus exposure and HLA in healthy donors (TCRdb year 2017). For context, the study as a whole: According to an earlier analysis of around 600 of the donors, roughly 180 million T cells yielded roughly 100 million unique TCR beta sequences and around 280 Gb of sequence data. The study profiled the T cell repertoires of some 610 subjects by immunosequencing and related them to cytomegalovirus serostatus. An earlier analysis of some 500 of the donors used high-throughput TCR beta sequencing to judge whether each TCR beta V gene segment behaved as functional or pseudogenic. Rather than using new phenotypic data, the later analysis identified candidate immune exposures from TCR beta sequences and from how often those sequences occurred across donors. The number of typed donors differed by locus: roughly 629-640 for A, B, C, DRB1 and DQB1; some 500 for DQA1; approximately 610 for DPA1; and about 450 for DPB1. Besides the first cohort of roughly 640 subjects, a separate validation cohort made up of 95 to 150 different subjects was used. An early release that covered about 600 HLA-typed donors contained about 300 gigabases of sequencing data and tens of millions of unique TCR sequences. High-throughput TCR immunosequencing, statistical association of individual TCRs with disease status, and machine learning were combined to predict cytomegalovirus infection status. All discovery cohort repertoires had been generated on a single sequencing platform. Genome-wide SNP genotypes for about 55% of the roughly 670 donors were used in a later genetic analysis, which treated that subset as a discovery cohort. In a later analysis, previously published TCR beta repertoires from fewer than 750 donors were re-analyzed and high-resolution HLA genotyping was added so that TCR occurrence patterns could be studied. Alongside the repertoire data, information on donor age, sex, ethnicity and CMV serostatus was compiled. Both class I and class II loci were covered by HLA typing, at four-digit resolution. The genetic ancestry cluster associated with self-reported Caucasian donors included 81% of the roughly 410 genotyped donors. On average, over 200,000 unique TCR beta nucleotide sequences were sequenced per donor among a few hundred genotyped donors of the cohort, with about 17% of those sequences being non-productive. About 5 DR-DQ haplotypes were handled as single units for association and clustering, since linkage in the cohort was strong. The study aimed to test whether signatures of past pathogen exposure could be identified by cataloging public T cell receptors. Results and caveats for the whole study, not just this receptor: According to a later analysis, most CMV-associated TCR beta chains appeared to be HLA-restricted, and the HLA associations seemed to be driven largely by CMV exposure. Because the 87-base-pair reads could not distinguish some IMGT-functional V segments, including TRBV6-2 and TRBV6-3, those segments were excluded. A later analysis found that HLA-associated TCR beta chains were more clonally expanded and had lower generation probabilities than equally common non-associated chains. Because counts were too low, roughly 16 rarely observed V segments, including chromosome 9 orphons, were excluded from the earlier analysis of several hundred of the donors. A total of about 180 TCR beta chains were listed by the study as associated with cytomegalovirus. Sequencing depth was assumed to be roughly uniform across donors in the presence/absence analyses, though that assumption may not hold. A group of highly shared sequence variants was considered likely to be a technical artifact of the sequencing pipeline. In an earlier analysis of some 540 of the donors, most TCR beta V segments appeared in productive rearrangements about 87% or about 30% of the time, broadly matching IMGT annotations. The classifier was reported to diagnose cytomegalovirus status with high specificity and sensitivity in both the original and validation cohorts. Most TCR sequences were seen in very few donors, while some public TCRs were found in many individuals. A further reported finding was that TCR beta sequences accurately predicted the HLA-A and HLA-B alleles for most subjects in the first cohort. In a later analysis, around 17,000 TCR beta sequences were associated with specific HLA alleles at a false discovery rate of 0.05. CMV serostatus was the only immune exposure information available for the cohort. Strong co-occurrence of HLA alleles, especially DR and DQ, made assigning TCR associations to individual alleles difficult. Several of the top co-occurrence clusters appeared to be linked to parvovirus B19, influenza, CMV and Epstein-Barr virus, according to a later analysis. Only TCR beta chains were sequenced in this cohort, and the absence of alpha or paired-chain data limited detectable features. A later genetic analysis reported fewer N-insertions in productive TCRs among donors in an Asian-associated ancestry cluster than the roughly 640-donor mean. The authors suggested that the approach could potentially be generalized to other disease states and immunological phenotypes. Because HLA typing was unavailable for some donors at each locus, only the typed subset was used in association tests. A later genetic analysis associated a missense DCLRE1C variant with V-gene and J-gene trimming of TCR beta chains, and an independent cohort replicated the association. Correlated functional status among segregating V segments might be attributable to linkage disequilibrium, but an unknown experimental factor could not be ruled out. According to a later analysis, TCR association rates differed among HLA loci, with DRB1 alleles showing the most associated TCRs and HLA-C alleles showing the fewest. Three of the identified cytomegalovirus-associated TCR beta chains were confirmed in vitro to be specific for cytomegalovirus antigens.

The cohort comprised hundreds of healthy bone marrow donors. All cohort members were sampled while nominally healthy, although unrecorded immune exposures were likely present. The donor tested CMV seronegative, placing the donor among the 350 or so seronegative members of the cohort. A peripheral blood sample was collected from each donor, and TCR beta sequencing was performed on peripheral blood mononuclear cells. Genomic DNA extraction from the blood cell samples was performed with the Qiagen DNeasy Blood Extraction Kit. Notes on this clone: It lacks a known antigen. No base quality information exists; no much larger clone differs at one position.

The CDR3 has 16 amino acids, counting the end cysteine and phenylalanine. Only CDR3 DNA is held: 48 bases, read in frame from base 1. The germline V gene supplies CDR1 MNHNS and CDR2 SASEGT. Trimming accounts for 0 bases at V and 0 bases at J, while the number of junction bases matched to no gene is 4. Preparation of the library involved the immunoSEQ multiplex PCR assay. For the multiplex PCR, a mixture combining 60 forward primers for TCR Vbeta segments and 13 reverse primers for TCR Jbeta segments was used. The CDR3 region of rearranged TCR beta genes was amplified from genomic DNA by a multiplex PCR assay. The amplified TCR beta libraries were sequenced on the Illumina HiSeq System as 87-base-pair reads. The study's processing was this. A later analysis counted about 82 million unique TCR beta chains across the roughly 700 repertoires, and 9.5 million to 11 million of these chains were shared by at least two donors. Raw reads were error-corrected and collapsed into unique sequences with a nearest-neighbor algorithm that merged closely related sequences to remove PCR and sequencing errors. Alignment of CDR3 sequences to IMGT reference sequences was used to assign V, D and J gene segments. For a sequence to be retained, a match of at least six nucleotides to both a V gene segment and a J gene segment was required. A rearrangement counted as productive if the CDR3 had no stop codons and remained in frame with V and J, and every other rearrangement counted as non-productive. CDR3 was defined by IMGT convention, running from the second conserved V-encoded cysteine to the conserved J-encoded phenylalanine. In an earlier analysis of 550 to 650 of the donors, sequences lacking an unambiguous match to a single V gene segment were excluded. In an earlier analysis of a few hundred of the donors, a V segment was called functional when productive rearrangements were above 56.7%, and segregating when the standard deviation between donors exceeded 5%. A statistical classification framework was built to diagnose cytomegalovirus status from the catalog of TCR beta chain sequences. In a later analysis, V and J genes were assigned by comparing TCR nucleotide sequences against IMGT/GENE-DB human TR gene sequences. In a later analysis, CDR3 sequences and most-parsimonious VDJ recombination scenarios were assigned using the TCRdist pipeline. In a later analysis, every TCR beta chain was defined by the combination of its CDR3 amino acid sequence and its V-gene family, and reads without a unique V-gene family were dropped. A later analysis removed several hundred highly shared, low-generation-probability nucleotide sequences to deal with suspected cross-contamination and a sequencing artifact. For each public chain, a later analysis derived a clonal expansion index from normalized ranks of inferred template counts within each repertoire. A later analysis computed generation probabilities with a VDJ recombination model fitted to out-of-frame rearrangements, and checked the results against IGoR. Hypergeometric tests were used in a later analysis to score TCR-TCR, TCR-HLA and TCR-CMV co-occurrence, with a repertoire-size bias correction applied to the TCR pairs. A later analysis estimated false discovery rates by permuting HLA or CMV assignments 20 times. In a later analysis, co-occurring TCRs were grouped using DBSCAN, and TCRdist sequence similarity was added for clustering within HLA-allele-positive subsets. Repertoires with fewer than 30,000 or more than 120,000 public chains, plus five repertoires with anomalous nucleotide sharing, were excluded from co-occurrence clustering. What TCRdb holds here is the immuneACCESS table cut down to in-frame rearrangements. Part of the clones is not present; checked against another copy, under half of the missing clones reflect an unresolved V gene, and the others are unexplained. The DNA gave D and trimming, while V, J and clone size come from that table. This sample is represented by approximately 60,000 clones; over 80% of them were singletons. Clones ranked in the top ten supply approximately 1.4% of the sample.

In this chain, TRBV6-1 is recombined with TRBJ2-7; the junction holds 8 bases that match TRBD2. The TCR was taken from a young man in good health and CMV-seronegative. The specimen was PBMCs. The DNA sequence follows: TGTGCCAGCAGTGAAGCACTAGCGGATAGCTCCTACGAGCAGTACTTC. Its translation reads: CASSEALADSSYEQYF.